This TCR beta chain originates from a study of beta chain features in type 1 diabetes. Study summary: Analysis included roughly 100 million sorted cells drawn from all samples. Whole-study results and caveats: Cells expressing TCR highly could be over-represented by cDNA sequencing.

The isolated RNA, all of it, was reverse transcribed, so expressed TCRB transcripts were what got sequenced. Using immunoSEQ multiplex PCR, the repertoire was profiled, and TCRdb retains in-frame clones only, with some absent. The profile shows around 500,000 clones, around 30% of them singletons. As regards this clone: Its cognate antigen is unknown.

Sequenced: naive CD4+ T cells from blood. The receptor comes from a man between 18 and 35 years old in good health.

CDR3 DNA: TGCAGCGTTTCCCAACTAGCGGGATATGACAATGAGCAGTTCTTC. Translation gives CSVSQLAGYDNEQFF. This sequence joins TRBV29-1 and TRBJ2-1; 10 positions match TRBD2. With 5 bases clipped from V and 5 bases from J, the junction kept 9 bases outside the gene matches. The germline gives CDR1 SQVTM, CDR2 ANQGSEA. The CDR3 has 15 residues.